This TCR beta chain derives from a study of metastatic and nonmetastatic thyroid tumors. Via MiXCR, TCRdb re-called the PCR reads. The repertoire consists of around 61,000 clones, with roughly 30% occurring once and the leading ten covering about 15%. In its sample, this clone was seen a few times. Other nucleotide sequences in the sample specify the same CDR3. Ahead of thyroid surgery, no patient had received treatment of any kind. Germline CDR1 and CDR2: MNHEY and SVGAGI. This CDR3 comprises 13 residues. J was trimmed by 5 bases and V by 2 bases; bases with no gene match: 3. The gene calls are TRBV6-5 and TRBJ2-7; 7 bases map to TRBD1. Sequenced sample: blood. This TCR derives from a female donor with papillary thyroid cancer or a benign thyroid nodule (not recorded which). Some clones in this sample may be carry-over from other donors' samples. In DNA, the CDR3 is TGTGCCAGCAGTTACAACAGGGGCCACGAGCAGTACTTC. Its protein is CASSYNRGHEQYF.